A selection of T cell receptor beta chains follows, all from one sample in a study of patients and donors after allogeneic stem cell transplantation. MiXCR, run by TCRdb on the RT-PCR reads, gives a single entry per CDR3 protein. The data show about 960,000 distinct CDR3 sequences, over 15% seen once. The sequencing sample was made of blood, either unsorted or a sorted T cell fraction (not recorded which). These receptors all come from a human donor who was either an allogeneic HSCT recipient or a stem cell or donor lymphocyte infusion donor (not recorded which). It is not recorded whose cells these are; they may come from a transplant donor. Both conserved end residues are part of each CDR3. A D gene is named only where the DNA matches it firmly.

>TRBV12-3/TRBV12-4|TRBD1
CASSRTGVHETQYF
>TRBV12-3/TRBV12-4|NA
CASRVKMNTEAFF
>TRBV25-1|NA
CATSSGQSGEAFF
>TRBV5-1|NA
CASSMETGAGSYNSPLHF
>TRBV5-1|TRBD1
CASSLAPGQGDEKLFF
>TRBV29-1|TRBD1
CSVTRGPGEKLFF
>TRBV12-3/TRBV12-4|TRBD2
CASSIAGGVGTGELFF
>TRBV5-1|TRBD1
CASRNGQGGSPLHF
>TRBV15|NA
CATSRGTSSYNEQFF
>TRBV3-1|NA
CASSQSHLAQETQYF
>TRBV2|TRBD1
CASSRDRGSDTQYF
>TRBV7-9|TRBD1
CASSSDRASYQPQHF
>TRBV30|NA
CAWSRDWLNYGYTF
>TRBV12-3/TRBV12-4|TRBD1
CASSFRGIRTGPGDGYTF
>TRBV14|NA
CASSQEAGVRQQPQHF
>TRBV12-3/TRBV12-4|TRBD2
CASRDLAGENNEQFF
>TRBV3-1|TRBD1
CASSPVEGQGRHNEQFF
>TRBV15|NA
CATTTYPNTGELFF
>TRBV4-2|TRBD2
CASTERTSGVASGANVLTF
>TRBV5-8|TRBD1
CASSMWTGDKPQHF
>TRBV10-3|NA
CAIREEGRRDGYTF
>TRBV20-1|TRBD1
CSARGSRDRIYEQYF
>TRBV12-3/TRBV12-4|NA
CASSPREGRKAFF
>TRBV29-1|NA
CSVESSDFQETQYF
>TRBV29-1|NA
CSALRDTGSYEQYF
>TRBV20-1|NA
CSARDGGMVEGYTF
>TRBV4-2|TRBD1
CASLKTGTLGYTF
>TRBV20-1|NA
CSASPRDGRGETQYF
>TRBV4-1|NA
CASSPPDRYYEQYF
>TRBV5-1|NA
CASTLGLDNEQFF
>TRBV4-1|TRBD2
CASSQEGGGAETQYF
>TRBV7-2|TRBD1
CASSLSGTGVGETQYF
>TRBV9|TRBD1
CASNKQGLDTEAFF
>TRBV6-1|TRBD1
CASRDGTGDQPQHF
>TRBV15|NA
CATSSPPLGLYEQYF
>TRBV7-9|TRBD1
CASSLGGGHYNEQFF
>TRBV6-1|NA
CASKITGEYYEQYF
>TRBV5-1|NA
CASSFGLASDEQYF
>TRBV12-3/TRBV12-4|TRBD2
CASSSIAGKYNEQFF
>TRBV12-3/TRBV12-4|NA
CASSLTGLGSQPQHF
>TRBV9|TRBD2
CASSSQAGALYEQYF
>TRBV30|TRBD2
CAWNGAGDRTDTQYF
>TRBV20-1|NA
CSARGTQRNTEAFF
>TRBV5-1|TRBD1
CASSVDRGEITEAFF
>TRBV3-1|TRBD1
CASSQTGGYTEAFF
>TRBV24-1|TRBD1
CATSDTGQGENIQYF
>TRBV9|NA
CASSVEGGRETQYF
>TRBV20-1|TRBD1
CSAADRGPYEQYF
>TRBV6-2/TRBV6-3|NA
CASSYEFGQLSSYEQYF
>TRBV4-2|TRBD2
CASSQSSSGGGDTQYF
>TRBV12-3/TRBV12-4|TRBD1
CASRRTGPGNTIYF
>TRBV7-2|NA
CASSPGVTYNSPLHF
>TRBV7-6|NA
CASSPSGGGYTF
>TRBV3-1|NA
CASSQGVAGYTF
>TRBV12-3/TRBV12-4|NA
CASSLGLPGQYF